This T cell receptor (beta chain) emerged from a study of regulatory T cells in long-lasting Graves disease. Specified time point: newly diagnosed GD, antithyroid drugs for less than 3 months. Making the TCR library involved RNA that had been extracted from PBMCs. Arm-PCR with iRepertoire HTBI primers amplified the CDR3 regions for these TCR beta libraries. TCRdb processed the multiplex PCR reads anew with MiXCR; each CDR3 protein has one entry. The data show more than 300,000 distinct CDR3 sequences, roughly 16% seen once. In the case of this clonotype: A far larger clone differs by one base, so this is likely a read error.

These data are also associated with another study on T cells in Graves' hyperthyroidism and ophthalmopathy.

The sequence was obtained from a woman younger than 30 with Graves disease. The source material was peripheral blood mononuclear cells (PBMCs), sampled at new diagnosis, from a patient treated with antithyroid drugs.

In nucleotides, the CDR3 is TGTGCCAGCAGCCTACGGGGACTGGGGACGGGGCAGTACTTC. The encoded protein is CASSLRGLGTGQYF. The chain employs TRBV11-2 and TRBJ2-3; D may be TRBD2 (6 bases). Judging by the DNA end, TRBJ2-7 fits better; the J call may be wrong. In germline, CDR1 is SGHAT, CDR2 FQNNGV. CDR3 size: 14 residues.